This T cell receptor (beta chain) is drawn from a study of identical twins. Via MiXCR, TCRdb re-called the 5' RACE reads, giving one row per CDR3 protein. The sample holds hundreds of thousands of distinct CDR3 sequences, about 8.9% seen once. CDR3 size: 14 residues. Germline V CDR1 and CDR2: MNHEY, SVGEGT. Trimming pared 2 bases from V and 4 bases from J, leaving 12 bases between. Study-wide points: The models systematically underestimated how much out-of-frame TCR alpha was shared in monozygotic twins. Those out-of-frame alpha sequences shared by twins showed an excess of low generation probability. In beta out-of-frame sequences, the excess sharing between twins was weaker. The authors drew conclusions from cross-sectional statistical analysis rather than following the same donors.

As regards this clonotype: Its antigen is unknown.

Another study also made use of these data, one on yellow fever vaccine responses in identical twins.

The TCR sequence derives from a woman between 18 and 29 years old in good health. The rearrangement joins TRBV6-2 or TRBV6-3 to TRBJ2-7; perhaps TRBD2 as D (6 bases). The sequenced material came from memory (CD45RO+) T cells sorted from blood. The CDR3 DNA sequence: TGTGCCAGCAGTTACAAAGCGGGCCCATACGAGCAGTACTTC. As protein: CASSYKAGPYEQYF.